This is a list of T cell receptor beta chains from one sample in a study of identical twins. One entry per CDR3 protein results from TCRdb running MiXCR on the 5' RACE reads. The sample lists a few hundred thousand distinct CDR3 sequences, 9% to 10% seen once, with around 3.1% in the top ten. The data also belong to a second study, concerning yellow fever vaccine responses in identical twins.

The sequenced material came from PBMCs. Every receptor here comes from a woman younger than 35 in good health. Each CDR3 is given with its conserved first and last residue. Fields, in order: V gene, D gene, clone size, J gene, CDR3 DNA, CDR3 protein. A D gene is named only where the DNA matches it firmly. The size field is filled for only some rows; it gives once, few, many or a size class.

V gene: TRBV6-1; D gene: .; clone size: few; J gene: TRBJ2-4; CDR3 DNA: TGTGCCAGCAGCGCGACCGGGAGAAAAAACATTCAGTACTTC; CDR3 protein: CASSATGRKNIQYF
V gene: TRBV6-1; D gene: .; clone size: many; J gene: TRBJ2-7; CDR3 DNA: TGTGCCAGCAGATGGACAGTACTAACGAGCTCCTACGAGCAGTACTTC; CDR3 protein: CASRWTVLTSSYEQYF
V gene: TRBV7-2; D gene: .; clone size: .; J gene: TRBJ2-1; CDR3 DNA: TGTGCCAGCAGCTCCTCCGGGACACAATACTACAATGAGCAGTTCTTC; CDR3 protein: CASSSSGTQYYNEQFF
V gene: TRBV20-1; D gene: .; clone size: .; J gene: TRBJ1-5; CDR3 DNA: TGCAGTGCTCGAAGACAGGTTAGCAATCAGCCCCAGCATTTT; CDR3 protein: CSARRQVSNQPQHF
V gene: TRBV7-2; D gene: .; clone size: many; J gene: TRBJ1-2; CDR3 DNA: TGTGCCAGCAGGCCTACAGGGATGGGAGGCTACACCTTC; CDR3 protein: CASRPTGMGGYTF
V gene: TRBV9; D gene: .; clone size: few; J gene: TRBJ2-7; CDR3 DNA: TGTGCCAGCAGCGTAGGGGATCTTCCTGACGAGCAGTACTTC; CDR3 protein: CASSVGDLPDEQYF
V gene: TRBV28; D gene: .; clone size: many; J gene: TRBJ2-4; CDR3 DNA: TGTGCCAGCCGCGCACTACAATTAGCCAAAAACATTCAGTACTTC; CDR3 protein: CASRALQLAKNIQYF
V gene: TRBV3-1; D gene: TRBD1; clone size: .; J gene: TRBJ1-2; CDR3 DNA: TGTGCCAGCAGCCGGGACAGGGGCTACACCTTC; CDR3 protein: CASSRDRGYTF
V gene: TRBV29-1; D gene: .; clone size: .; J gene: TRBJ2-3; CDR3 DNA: TGCAGCGACAAACGAACGGGGTATACGCAGTATTTT; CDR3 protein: CSDKRTGYTQYF
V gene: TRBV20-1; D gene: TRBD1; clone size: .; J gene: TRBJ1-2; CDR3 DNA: TGCAGTGCCCCACAGGGGGGCATCGATGGCTACACCTTC; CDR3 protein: CSAPQGGIDGYTF
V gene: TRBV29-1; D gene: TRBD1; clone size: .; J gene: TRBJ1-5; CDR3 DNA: TGCAGCGTGAGGACAGGGGAGCGTCAGCCCCAGCATTTT; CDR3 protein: CSVRTGERQPQHF
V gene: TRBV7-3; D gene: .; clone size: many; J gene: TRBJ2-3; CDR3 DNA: TGTGCCAGCAGCAAGGGACAGCCGGGGGCAGATACGCAGTATTTT; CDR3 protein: CASSKGQPGADTQYF
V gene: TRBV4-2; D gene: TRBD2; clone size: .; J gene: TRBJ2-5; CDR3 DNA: TGTGCCAGCAGCCAAGTTAGGCTAGCGGGAGAATCCAGTCATGAGACCCAGTACTTC; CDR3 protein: CASSQVRLAGESSHETQYF
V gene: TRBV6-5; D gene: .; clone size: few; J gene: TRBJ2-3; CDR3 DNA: TGTGCCAGCAGTTACCGGGCAGCCACAGATACGCAGTATTTT; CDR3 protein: CASSYRAATDTQYF
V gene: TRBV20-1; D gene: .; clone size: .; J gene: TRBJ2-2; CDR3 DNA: TGCAGTGCTAGTCGAGGGGCCGGGGAGCTGTTTTTT; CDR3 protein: CSASRGAGELFF
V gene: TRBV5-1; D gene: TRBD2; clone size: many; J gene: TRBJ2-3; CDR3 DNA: TGCGCCAGCTCCGGGACTAGTGAAGCAGATACGCAGTATTTT; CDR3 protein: CASSGTSEADTQYF
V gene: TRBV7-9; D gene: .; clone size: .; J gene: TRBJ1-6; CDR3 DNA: TGTGCCAGCAGCGTACCGGGGCCTAATTCACCCCTCCACTTT; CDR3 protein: CASSVPGPNSPLHF
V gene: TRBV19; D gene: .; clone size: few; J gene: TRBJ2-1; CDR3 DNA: TGTGCCAGTAGTCCAGACAAGAGCTCCTACAATGAGCAGTTCTTC; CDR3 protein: CASSPDKSSYNEQFF
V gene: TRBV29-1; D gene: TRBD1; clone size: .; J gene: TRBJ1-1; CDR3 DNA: TGCAGCGGGACAGGGGGCGTTGGCACTGAAGCTTTCTTT; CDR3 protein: CSGTGGVGTEAFF
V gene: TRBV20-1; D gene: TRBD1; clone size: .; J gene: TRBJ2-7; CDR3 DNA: TGCAGTGCTAGTTCCCTGGACTTCACAGGGGGCGTTTCCTACGAGCAGTACTTC; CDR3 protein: CSASSLDFTGGVSYEQYF
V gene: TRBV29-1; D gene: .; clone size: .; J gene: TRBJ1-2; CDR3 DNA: TGCAGCGTTGATACTACGGCAGGAAGCTATGGCTACACCTTC; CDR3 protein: CSVDTTAGSYGYTF
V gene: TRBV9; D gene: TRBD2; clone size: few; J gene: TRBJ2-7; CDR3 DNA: TGTGCCAGCAGCGTAACTAGCGGGCCTTCCGGGCAGTACTTC; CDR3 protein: CASSVTSGPSGQYF
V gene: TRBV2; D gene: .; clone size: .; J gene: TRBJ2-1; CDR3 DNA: TGTGCCAGCAGCGGGGAGGAGAGCTCCTACAATGAGCAGTTCTTC; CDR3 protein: CASSGEESSYNEQFF
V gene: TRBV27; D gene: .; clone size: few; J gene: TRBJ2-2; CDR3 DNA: TGTGCCAGCAGTTCACCTGGAGGCGTAACCGGGGAGCTGTTTTTT; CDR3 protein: CASSSPGGVTGELFF
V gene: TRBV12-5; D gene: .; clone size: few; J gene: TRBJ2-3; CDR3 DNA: TGTGCTATCGGAGGGGGAGATACGCAGTATTTT; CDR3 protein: CAIGGGDTQYF
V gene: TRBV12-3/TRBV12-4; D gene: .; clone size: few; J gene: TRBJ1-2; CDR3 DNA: TGTGCCAGCGGGGCCCAATATGGCTACACCTTC; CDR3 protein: CASGAQYGYTF
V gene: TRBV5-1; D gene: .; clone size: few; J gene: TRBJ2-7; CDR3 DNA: TGCGCCAGGACGATAAGCGGGCTCGGATACGAGCAGTACTTC; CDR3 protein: CARTISGLGYEQYF
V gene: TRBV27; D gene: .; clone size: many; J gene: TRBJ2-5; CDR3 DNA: TGTGCCAGCAGTTTAACTGGAGGGGGAGAGACCCAGTACTTC; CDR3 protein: CASSLTGGGETQYF
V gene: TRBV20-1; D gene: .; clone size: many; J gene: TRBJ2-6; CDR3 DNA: TGCAGTGCTAGAGATCTTACTGGAGGGGGCTCTGGGGCCAACGTCCTGACTTTC; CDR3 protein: CSARDLTGGGSGANVLTF
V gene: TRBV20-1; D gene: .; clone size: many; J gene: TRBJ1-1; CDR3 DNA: TGCAGTGCTAGGGAAACAGGGTACACTGAAGCTTTCTTT; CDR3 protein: CSARETGYTEAFF
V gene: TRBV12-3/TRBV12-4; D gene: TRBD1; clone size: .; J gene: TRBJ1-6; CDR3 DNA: TGTGCCAGCAGTTGGACAGGGACATCACCCCTCCACTTT; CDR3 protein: CASSWTGTSPLHF
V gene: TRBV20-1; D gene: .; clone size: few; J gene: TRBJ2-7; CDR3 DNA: TGCAGTGCTAGAGGGAGTGGGTACGAGCAGTACTTC; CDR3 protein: CSARGSGYEQYF
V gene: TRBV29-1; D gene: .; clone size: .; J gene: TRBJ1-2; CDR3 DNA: TGCAGCTTTGGCGGCGGATCCTATGGCTACACCTTC; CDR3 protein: CSFGGGSYGYTF
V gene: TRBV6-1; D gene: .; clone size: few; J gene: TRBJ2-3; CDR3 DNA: TGTGCCAGCAGTCCCTCACGGGCAAGAAATAAGGCAGATACGCAGTATTTT; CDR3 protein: CASSPSRARNKADTQYF
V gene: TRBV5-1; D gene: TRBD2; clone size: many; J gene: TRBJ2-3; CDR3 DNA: TGCGCCAGCAGCTTGGTAGCGGGGGCCACAGATACGCAGTATTTT; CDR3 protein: CASSLVAGATDTQYF
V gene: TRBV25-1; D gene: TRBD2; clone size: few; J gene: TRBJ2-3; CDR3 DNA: TGTGCCAGCAGCCGATCAGGGACTAGCGGGAGGCGGGCTACGCAGTATTTT; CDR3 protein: CASSRSGTSGRRATQYF
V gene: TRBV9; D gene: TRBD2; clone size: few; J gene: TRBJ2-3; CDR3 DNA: TGTGCCAGCAGCGTAAGTCCGGGAGGGACAGATACGCAGTATTTT; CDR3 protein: CASSVSPGGTDTQYF
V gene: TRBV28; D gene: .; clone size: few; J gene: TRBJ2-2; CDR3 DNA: TGTGCCAGCAGTTGGAGGGGGTATGGGGAGCTGTTTTTT; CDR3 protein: CASSWRGYGELFF
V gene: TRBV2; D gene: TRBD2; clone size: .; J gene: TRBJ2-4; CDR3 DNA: TGTGCCAGCAGTGAAGTATCTAGCGGGATTAACATTCAGTACTTC; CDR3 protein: CASSEVSSGINIQYF
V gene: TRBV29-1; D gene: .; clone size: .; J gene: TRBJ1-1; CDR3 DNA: TGCAGCGTTATACCAGACACCGTAGGGAACACTGAAGCTTTCTTT; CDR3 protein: CSVIPDTVGNTEAFF
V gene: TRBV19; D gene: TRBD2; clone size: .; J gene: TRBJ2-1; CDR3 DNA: TGTGCCACCCAAGGGGCCAGTAGCGGGGGAAACAATGAGCAGTTCTTC; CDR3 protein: CATQGASSGGNNEQFF
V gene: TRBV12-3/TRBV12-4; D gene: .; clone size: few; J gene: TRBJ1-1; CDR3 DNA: TGTGCCAGCAGTTTTATTCAGGCTGGCACTGAAGCTTTCTTT; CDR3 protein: CASSFIQAGTEAFF
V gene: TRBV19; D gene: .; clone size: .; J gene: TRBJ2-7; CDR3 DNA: TGTGCCAGTCGCCTCGGGGCACCTACCTACGAGCAGTACTTC; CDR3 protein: CASRLGAPTYEQYF
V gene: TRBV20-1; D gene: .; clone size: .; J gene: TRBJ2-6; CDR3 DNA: TGCAGTGCTAGACCCAGGGGATCTGGGGCCAACGTCCTGACTTTC; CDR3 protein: CSARPRGSGANVLTF
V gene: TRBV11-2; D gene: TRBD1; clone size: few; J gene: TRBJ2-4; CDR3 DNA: TGTGCCAGCAACAACTCCACGTGGGACAGCGTCCGGGCCAAAAACATTCAGTACTTC; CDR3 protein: CASNNSTWDSVRAKNIQYF
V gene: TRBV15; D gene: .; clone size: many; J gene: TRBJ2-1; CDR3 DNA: TGTGCCACCAGCAGAGACTCAAGGACGGATGAGCAGTTCTTC; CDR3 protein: CATSRDSRTDEQFF
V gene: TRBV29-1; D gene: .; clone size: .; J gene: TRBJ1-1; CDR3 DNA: TGCAGCGTGAAAACGGGGAGGAACACTGAAGCTTTCTTT; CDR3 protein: CSVKTGRNTEAFF
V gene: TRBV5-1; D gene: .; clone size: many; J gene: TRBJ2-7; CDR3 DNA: TGCGCCAGCAGCTTGAATGAAATTCAGTACTTC; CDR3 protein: CASSLNEIQYF
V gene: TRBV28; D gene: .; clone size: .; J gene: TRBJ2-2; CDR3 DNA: TGTGCCAGCACTTTTACCGCGAACACCGGGGAGCTGTTTTTT; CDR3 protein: CASTFTANTGELFF
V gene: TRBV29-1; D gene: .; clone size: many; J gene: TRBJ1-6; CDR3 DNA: TGCAGCGTTGGAACGGGCAGGGATTCACCCCTCCACTTT; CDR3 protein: CSVGTGRDSPLHF
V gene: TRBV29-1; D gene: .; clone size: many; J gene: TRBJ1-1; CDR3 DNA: TGCAGCGTTGGATGGAGGGGGATGAACACTGAAGCTTTCTTT; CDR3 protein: CSVGWRGMNTEAFF
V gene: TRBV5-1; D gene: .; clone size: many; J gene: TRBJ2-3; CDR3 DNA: TGCGCCAGCAGCTTACAAAGCACAGATACGCAGTATTTT; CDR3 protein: CASSLQSTDTQYF
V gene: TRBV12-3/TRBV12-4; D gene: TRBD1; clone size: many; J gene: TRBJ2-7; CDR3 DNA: TGTGCCAGCAGGGGGACAGCCGAATACGAGCAGTACTTC; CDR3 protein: CASRGTAEYEQYF